The sample holds one count of the clone carrying this TCR beta chain. The antigen remains undetermined. This record comes from a study of OX40 agonist ivuxolimab in advanced cancers. Study-wide background: Ivuxolimab is an agonistic anti-OX40 (CD134) antibody, and patients were treated with it. Patients with hepatocellular carcinoma, melanoma, renal cell or head and neck cancer made up the dose-escalation patients. Study-wide findings and caveats: Determination of antigen specificity was not performed for the expanded peripheral T cells.

V lost 6 bases and J lost 4, with 12 bases in between. The germline CDR1 and CDR2 sequences are MNHEY and SMNVEV (reference sequence). The CDR3 spans 13 residues. Produced via immunoSEQ multiplex PCR; TCRdb's table is partial and in-frame only. The sample includes about 16,000 clones, around 84% of them seen just once. This specimen was CD4+ or CD8+ T cells sorted from blood, taken in a trial of the OX40 agonist ivuxolimab. The gene calls are TRBV27 and TRBJ1-1; D ambiguous. The source is an adult with an advanced solid tumor such as melanoma, head and neck, liver or kidney cancer. This chain's CDR3 is CASSTFGPTEAFF. The CDR3 nucleotides read TGTGCCAGCAGCACCTTTGGCCCCACTGAAGCTTTCTTT.